This T cell receptor beta chain originates from a study of blood T cell repertoires in COVID-19. Study-wide context: Sources were T cells, B-cell-depleted T cells, or PBMCs; the material itself was cDNA or gDNA.

Some clones are missing from TCRdb's copy, which holds only in-frame ones; the method was immunoSEQ multiplex PCR. The top ten hold 10% to 15% of the sample, which has some 150,000 clones, over 75% seen once. The CDR3 has 11 residues. V was cut by 7 bases and J by 4 bases, with 11 bases left in between. Germline lookup yields CDR1 DFQATT and CDR2 SNEGSKA (reference sequence). Material for sequencing was peripheral blood. This chain connects TRBV20-1 to TRBJ2-7; D not resolved. The sequence was obtained from a man in his sixties with active or convalescent COVID-19. The CDR3 sequence: CSVYRAYEQYF. In nucleotides, the CDR3 is TGCAGTGTATATCGAGCGTACGAGCAGTACTTC.